The 31 T cell receptor beta chains given below trace back to one sample, sequenced in a study of CD8+ T cells in alopecia areata. For four to six patients taking part in the biomarker study, CD4+ cells were further sorted into CD25+CD127- cells. Investigators isolated RNA and reverse transcribed it into cDNA to act as the sequencing template. Generated by immunoSEQ multiplex PCR, the TCRdb table keeps only in-frame clones and is missing some. This sample has about 37,000 clones, with roughly half found just once. The sample comprised CD4+ Tregs sorted from blood. The receptors shown here come from a human donor with alopecia areata.

The rearrangement joins TRBV6-1 to TRBJ2-6; D gene uncertain. The CDR3 spans 15 residues. The V end lost 2 bases, the J end lost 1 base, and 6 bases lay between the germline ends. CDR1 and CDR2 from the germline V gene are MNHNS and SASEGT. The DNA of the CDR3 is TGTGCCAGCAGTGAAAGTGGGTCTGGGGCCAACGTCCTGACTTTC. It is translated as CASSESGSGANVLTF.

The CDR3 loop is CASSQDTGQGLGDTQYF. In DNA, the CDR3 is TGCGCCAGCAGCCAAGATACGGGACAGGGTTTAGGAGATACGCAGTATTTT. The genes are TRBV4-3 and TRBJ2-3, with TRBD1 identical over 9 bases. Trimming removed 0 bases from V and 5 bases from J; junction bases left unmatched: 9. Germline lookup yields CDR1 LGHNA and CDR2 YSLEER. This CDR3 has 17 amino acids.

The J gene is TRBJ1-4, the V gene TRBV11-2; perhaps TRBD1 as D (5 bases). V dropped 5 bases and J dropped 0 bases, with 16 bases sitting between them. The CDR3 is 17 residues long. CDR1 and CDR2 from the germline V gene are SGHAT and FQNNGV. The CDR3 spells CASSLSGGSATNEKLFF. CDR3 sequence (DNA): TGTGCCAGCAGCCTTTCCGGGGGATCGGCAACTAATGAAAAACTGTTTTTT.

The V gene is TRBV4-1, the J gene TRBJ1-6, with D uncertain. The CDR3 loop spans 14 amino acids. Germline CDR1 and CDR2: MGHRA and YSYEKL. Trimming removed 4 bases from V and 3 bases from J, with 7 bases in between. CDR3 residues: CASSPGSYNSPLHF. For the CDR3, the DNA is TGCGCCAGCAGCCCAGGCAGCTATAATTCACCCCTCCACTTT.

This clone was seen only a few times. This chain uses TRBV7-8 with TRBJ2-1, with a weak D call TRBD2 (6 bases). There are 13 residues in the CDR3. Germline V gives CDR1 SGHVS, CDR2 FQNEAQ. With 6 bases removed from V and 10 bases from J, the gap between germline ends came to 16 bases. In DNA form, the CDR3 reads TGTGCCAGCAGGGGGGGAGGCCATAGGGAGCAGTTCTTC. The encoded protein is CASRGGGHREQFF.

This rearrangement joins TRBV5-1 to TRBJ1-2; 9 bases line up with TRBD1. The CDR3 contains 13 residues. Germline CDR1 reads SGHRS; CDR2 reads YFSETQ. The junction had 8 bases not matched to a gene; V was cut back by 6 bases and J by 8 bases. The CDR3 protein is CASTPQGARGYTF. DNA of the CDR3: TGCGCCAGCACTCCACAGGGGGCAAGGGGCTACACCTTC.

In this sample, this clone turned up a few times. V is TRBV28 and J is TRBJ1-5; the D is unclear. Germline values: CDR1 MDHEN, CDR2 SYDVKM. The CDR3 spans 12 residues. The ends were cut back, 4 bases at V and 6 bases at J, with 7 bases in the middle. The CDR3 DNA sequence: TGTGCCAGCAGTTCAGTGCGTCAGCCCCAGCATTTT. It translates to CASSSVRQPQHF. Full variable domain (outside the CDR3, taken from reference TRBV28 and TRBJ1-5): DVKVTQSSRYLVKRTGEKVFLECVQDMDHENMFWYRQDPGLGLRLIYFSYDVKMKEKGDIPEGYSVSREKKERFSLILESASTNQTSMYLCASSSVRQPQHFGDGTRLSIL.

The chain employs TRBV5-1 and TRBJ1-5; 7 bases match TRBD1. Germline CDR1 is SGHRS and CDR2 is YFSETQ. The trim removed 0 bases at V and 7 bases at J, leaving 4 bases unmatched. This CDR3 is 14 amino acids long. The chain's CDR3 is CASSLEQGDQPQHF. In DNA form, the CDR3 reads TGCGCCAGCAGCTTGGAGCAGGGGGACCAGCCCCAGCATTTT.

This clone was picked up a small number of times. CDR3 in DNA: TGCGCCAGCAGCCAAGTAGGGCAGGGACTAGTCGATAGAGTACAGTATTTT. As protein: CASSQVGQGLVDRVQYF. The chain carries TRBV4-3 and TRBJ2-3; 8 positions agree with TRBD2. V shed 1 base, J shed 12 bases, and the junction held 18 bases outside the gene matches. The CDR3 covers 17 residues. Germline V gene lookup returns CDR1 LGHNA and CDR2 YSLEER.

The chain links TRBV7-2 to TRBJ1-2; D gene unclear. V shed 2 bases and J shed 8 bases, with 12 bases lying between them. The CDR3 length is 13 residues. Germline loops: CDR1 SGHTA, CDR2 FQGNSA. The CDR3 region has the DNA TGTGCCAGCAGCTTAAGCCAGGAAGCGGGCTACACCTTC. It specifies CASSLSQEAGYTF.

J is TRBJ2-5 and V is TRBV5-6, with D unresolved. This CDR3 has 13 residues. Per the germline V gene, CDR1 is SGHDT and CDR2 is YYEEEE. V gave up 0 bases and J gave up 1 base, with 4 bases separating them. CDR3 loop: CASSLVSQETQYF. As DNA, the CDR3 is TGTGCCAGCAGCTTGGTTAGCCAAGAGACCCAGTACTTC.

This clone has a handful of counts. Other DNA variants within this sample encode the same CDR3. This chain joins TRBV5-1 and TRBJ2-3; the D is unclear. Trimming pared 5 bases from V and 0 bases from J, leaving 4 bases between. This CDR3 has 12 residues. CDR1 is SGHRS and CDR2 is YFSETQ in the germline V gene. The CDR3 nucleotides read TGCGCCAGCAGTTCAAGCACAGATACGCAGTATTTT. Protein: CASSSSTDTQYF.

This clone has just a few counts. The chain has TRBV15 and TRBJ2-2; D possibly corresponds to TRBD1 (5 bases). The germline V gene encodes CDR1 LNHNV and CDR2 YYDKDF (reference sequence). This CDR3 has 14 residues. The germline V and J ends were trimmed by 2 bases and 6 bases, with 10 bases remaining between them. CDR3 residues: CATSRNQGSGELFF. The CDR3 DNA reads TGTGCCACCAGCAGAAACCAGGGTTCCGGGGAGCTGTTTTTT.

This chain connects TRBV27 to TRBJ2-3, with 7 bases aligning to TRBD2. The V segment lost 5 bases and the J segment 2 bases; nucleotides outside the gene matches: 19. CDR3 length: 19 amino acids. Germline CDR1 is MNHEY and CDR2 is SMNVEV (reference sequence). DNA of the CDR3: TGTGCCAGCAGTCTCCTCTTCGTGTCGCTAGCGGCAGCCACAGATACGCAGTATTTT. Encoded protein: CASSLLFVSLAAATDTQYF.

This clone is categorized as medium-sized. This chain connects TRBV25-1 to TRBJ2-5; TRBD2 agrees at 9 bases. Germline V lookup: CDR1 MGHDK, CDR2 SYGVNS. The CDR3 is 15 amino acids. The trim removed 5 bases at V and 4 bases at J, leaving 8 bases unmatched. CDR3 sequence reads: CASSKVAGVGETQYF. The DNA of the CDR3 is TGTGCCAGCAGTAAGGTAGCGGGAGTTGGAGAGACCCAGTACTTC.

Only a few counts were recorded for this clone. The chain uses TRBV6-5 and TRBJ1-5; D call uncertain. This CDR3 has 12 amino acids. Trimming stripped 7 bases from V and 2 bases from J, with 6 bases between. Germline CDR1 is MNHEY and CDR2 is SVGAGI. The CDR3 coding sequence is TGTGCCAGCAAGTCGGGCAATCAGCCCCAGCATTTT. Its translation is CASKSGNQPQHF.

The chain uses TRBV5-1 and TRBJ2-6; possibly TRBD1 for D (5 bases). Trimming cost V 0 bases and J 0 bases, with 13 bases left between them. The CDR3 consists of 18 residues. Germline values: CDR1 SGHRS, CDR2 YFSETQ. CDR3 sequence: CASSLEVTARSGANVLTF. Written as DNA, the CDR3 is TGCGCCAGCAGCTTGGAAGTGACAGCCCGCTCTGGGGCCAACGTCCTGACTTTC.

The chain joins TRBV29-1 to TRBJ1-2; tentative D call: TRBD1 (5 bases). Germline CDR1 and CDR2: SQVTM and ANQGSEA. The germline V and J ends were trimmed by 2 bases and 7 bases, with 8 bases remaining between them. This CDR3 spans 11 amino acids. The CDR3 DNA is TGCAGCGTTGAAAGGCAGGGTGGCTACACCTTC. Protein product: CSVERQGGYTF.

This clone was seen a few times. The chain combines TRBV7-9 with TRBJ2-5; D may be TRBD1 (6 bases). The CDR3 runs to 15 residues. Germline V gene data show CDR1 as SEHNR and CDR2 as FQNEAQ (reference sequence). Deletions cut 5 bases from V and 0 bases from J, with 13 bases between. The CDR3 sequence: CASSLRQAHQETQYF. In DNA form, the CDR3 reads TGTGCCAGCAGCCTACGACAGGCCCACCAAGAGACCCAGTACTTC.

The table lists this clone with a few counts. This chain links TRBV29-1 with TRBJ2-7, with D unresolved. The V gene's germline CDR1 is SQVTM and CDR2 ANQGSEA. The CDR3 is 11 residues long. V shed 5 bases and J shed 3 bases, with 8 bases lying between them. The CDR3 DNA reads as TGCAGCGTTAGTTACAACTACGAGCAGTACTTC. It encodes CSVSYNYEQYF.

The sample holds one count of this clone. Here the CDR3 reads CASSLGGRRPQHF. The CDR3, as DNA: TGTGCCAGCTCACTCGGGGGTAGGAGGCCCCAGCATTTT. The chain employs TRBV18 and TRBJ1-5; D may be TRBD1 (5 bases). V was shortened by 4 bases and J by 9 bases, with 13 bases between the two germline ends. Per germline, CDR1 KGHSH and CDR2 LQKENI. CDR3 length equals 13 residues.

This clone was seen once. The V call is TRBV19, the J call TRBJ2-2; 14 bases match TRBD2. Germline V gives CDR1 LNHDA, CDR2 SQIVND (reference sequence). The J segment lost 5 bases and the V segment lost 5 bases, leaving 7 bases of the junction unmatched. The CDR3 runs 17 residues. The CDR3 loop reads CASSGGLAGVRTGELFF. Written as DNA, the CDR3 is TGTGCCAGTAGTGGGGGACTAGCGGGAGTGCGGACCGGGGAGCTGTTTTTT.

This clone was picked up a small number of times. The chain recombines TRBV28 with TRBJ2-1, with D perhaps TRBD1 (6 bases). V was clipped by 6 bases and J by 4 bases, with 16 bases between them. The germline CDR1 and CDR2 sequences are MDHEN and SYDVKM. CDR3 length equals 15 residues. CDR3 DNA: TGTGCCAGCAGCCAAACAGGGAGCGCATACAATGAGCAGTTCTTC. Translated, it gives CASSQTGSAYNEQFF.

The chain recombines TRBV7-2 with TRBJ1-2; no firm D call. The CDR3 sequence is 13 residues long. V dropped 5 bases and J dropped 8 bases, with 15 bases sitting between them. Looked up from germline, CDR1 is SGHTA and CDR2 is FQGNSA. Here the CDR3 reads CASSLDPGGGYTF. In DNA, the CDR3 is TGTGCCAGCAGCCTTGACCCCGGCGGCGGCTACACCTTC.

The chain combines TRBV5-6 with TRBJ2-1, with TRBD1 identical over 7 bases. Germline CDR1 SGHDT, CDR2 YYEEEE. CDR3 length: 12 residues. J lost 13 bases, V lost 3 bases, and 7 bases had no gene match. CDR3 sequence: CASSSRQGHQFF. CDR3 nucleotides: TGTGCCAGCAGCTCCCGACAGGGACACCAGTTCTTC. Complete variable domain (other parts from reference TRBV5-6 and TRBJ2-1): DAGVTQSPTHLIKTRGQQVTLRCSPKSGHDTVSWYQQALGQGPQFIFQYYEEEERQRGNFPDRFSGHQFPNYSSELNVNALLLGDSALYLCASSSRQGHQFFGPGTRLTVL.

This clone was seen a handful of times. The chain has TRBV29-1 and TRBJ1-2; D not certain. Per germline, CDR1 SQVTM and CDR2 ANQGSEA. V was pared by 5 bases and J by 4 bases, with 8 bases between. The CDR3 contains 11 residues. CDR3 sequence (DNA): TGCAGCGTTTCACTACGCTATGGCTACACCTTC. Translated: CSVSLRYGYTF.

The V gene is TRBV7-2, the J gene TRBJ2-5; unclear D gene. Germline V gene sequence: CDR1 SGHTA, CDR2 FQGNSA. The CDR3 consists of 13 residues. V dropped 2 bases and J dropped 5 bases, with 9 bases sitting between them. The CDR3 is CASSLTPGETQYF. For the CDR3, the DNA is TGTGCCAGCAGCTTAACCCCGGGTGAGACCCAGTACTTC.

This clone was detected only once. The chain employs TRBV28 and TRBJ2-1, with D possibly being TRBD2 (5 bases). The CDR3 length is 16 residues. Germline values: CDR1 MDHEN, CDR2 SYDVKM. Trimming removed 3 bases at V and 7 bases at J, with 19 bases between. This CDR3 reads CASSFLGSLVVNEQFF. As DNA, the CDR3 is TGTGCCAGCAGTTTCCTAGGGAGTTTGGTGGTAAATGAGCAGTTCTTC.

This chain joins TRBV2 and TRBJ2-6; D might be TRBD1 (6 bases). Deletions cut 6 bases from V and 2 bases from J, with 11 bases between. The CDR3 contains 15 residues. The germline CDR1 and CDR2 sequences are SNHLY and FYNNEI. The CDR3, as DNA: TGTGCCAGCAGGGCAGGGGAAGCTGGGGCCAACGTCCTGACTTTC. It translates to CASRAGEAGANVLTF.

J is TRBJ1-5 and V is TRBV4-1, with D unresolved. The CDR3 runs 14 residues. The V and J ends lost 5 bases and 3 bases respectively, with 11 bases between them. Germline loops: CDR1 MGHRA, CDR2 YSYEKL. The CDR3 DNA reads TGCGCCAGCAGCTTGAGTCTCCTCAATCAGCCCCAGCATTTT. Translation: CASSLSLLNQPQHF.

V gene TRBV4-1 combines with J gene TRBJ2-3, with 7 bases identical to TRBD2. Germline CDR1 and CDR2: MGHRA and YSYEKL. The CDR3 loop spans 15 amino acids. V lost 3 bases to trimming and J lost 3 bases; unmatched junction nucleotides: 6. This CDR3 is CASSHSSGETDTQYF. For the CDR3, the DNA is TGCGCCAGCAGCCACTCTAGCGGAGAAACAGATACGCAGTATTTT.